These 17 T cell receptor beta chains were all obtained from the same sample, sequenced in a study of blood T cell dynamics during melanoma immunotherapy. Time point noted: pre-treatment baseline. The data were produced by immunoSEQ multiplex PCR, yet TCRdb's version contains in-frame clones alone and is incomplete. The sample records 9,900 or so clones, about 87% being singletons. The sample consisted of blood, taken from a patient treated with checkpoint blockade. The receptors were gathered from a human donor with melanoma.

The chain employs TRBV10-2 and TRBJ2-7, with D possibly called TRBD1 or TRBD2 (6 bases each). Trimming removed 8 bases at V and 9 bases at J, with 14 bases between. Germline values: CDR1 WSHSY, CDR2 SAAADI. The CDR3 contains 11 residues. In DNA form, the CDR3 reads TGCGCCAGCTCGGGGGCTTGGGGGCAGTACTTC. The encoded protein is CASSGAWGQYF.

J is TRBJ2-1 and V is TRBV11-2, with D perhaps matching TRBD1 or TRBD2 (5 bases each). This CDR3 is 15 amino acids long. The germline gives CDR1 SGHAT, CDR2 FQNNGV. Trimming removed 1 base from V and 8 bases from J, with 15 bases in between. CDR3 loop: CASSLAGSLEDEQFF. The CDR3 coding sequence is TGTGCCAGCAGCTTAGCAGGGAGCCTTGAAGATGAGCAGTTCTTC. The variable domain in full, with the rest retrieved from reference TRBV11-2 and TRBJ2-1, is EAGVAQSPRYKIIEKRQSVAFWCNPISGHATLYWYQQILGQGPKLLIQFQNNGVVDDSQLPKDRFSAERLKGVDSTLKIQPAKLEDSAVYLCASSLAGSLEDEQFFGPGTRLTVL.

The CDR3 region has the DNA TGCGCCAGCAGCTCGACAGGGGGCAGCTACGAGCAGTACTTC. Amino acids: CASSSTGGSYEQYF. The genes are TRBV5-1 and TRBJ2-7; 10 bases are shared with TRBD1. Germline CDR1 and CDR2: SGHRS and YFSETQ. The CDR3 contains 14 residues. Unmatched junction bases numbered 3, after V lost 3 bases and J lost 3 bases.

The chain couples TRBV7-8 to TRBJ2-2; tentative D call: TRBD2 (6 bases). V was pared by 5 bases and J by 4 bases, with 11 bases between. The CDR3 is 14 residues long. CDR1 SGHVS and CDR2 FQNEAQ come from the germline V gene. The CDR3 nucleotides read TGTGCCAGCAGCCCCGTGGGAGGCACCGGGGAGCTGTTTTTT. Protein: CASSPVGGTGELFF.

This chain connects TRBV11-2 to TRBJ1-2; perhaps TRBD1 as D (5 bases). The CDR3 contains 13 residues. Germline loops: CDR1 SGHAT, CDR2 FQNNGV. V was shortened by 3 bases and J by 8 bases, with 13 bases between the two germline ends. DNA of the CDR3: TGTGCCAGCAGCTTGGGGGGGGTTTTAGGCTACACCTTC. It encodes CASSLGGVLGYTF.

V and J are TRBV2 and TRBJ1-1; D may be TRBD1 (6 bases). Germline V gives CDR1 SNHLY, CDR2 FYNNEI. The CDR3 sequence is 15 residues long. The V and J ends lost 6 bases and 1 base respectively, with 15 bases between them. The CDR3 loop is CASSVEGTPNTEAFF. CDR3 DNA sequence: TGTGCCAGCAGCGTGGAGGGGACACCGAACACTGAAGCTTTCTTT.

V is TRBV5-1 and J is TRBJ1-5; 9 bases line up with TRBD1. Germline values: CDR1 SGHRS, CDR2 YFSETQ. The CDR3 is 16 amino acids. After removal of 0 bases from V and 0 bases from J, the junction contained 1 base not matched to a gene. CDR3 nucleotide sequence: TGCGCCAGCAGCTTGGGGACAGGGGTTAGCAATCAGCCCCAGCATTTT. Translation gives CASSLGTGVSNQPQHF.

This sequence joins TRBV28 and TRBJ1-2; a possible D gene is TRBD1 (5 bases). Germline CDR1 and CDR2: MDHEN and SYDVKM. Trimming cost V 3 bases and J 3 bases, with 5 bases left between them. The CDR3 totals 12 residues. CDR3 nucleotides: TGTGCCAGCAGTTTCAGGGACTATGGCTACACCTTC. Protein product: CASSFRDYGYTF.

The gene calls are TRBV5-4 and TRBJ2-1, with a weak D call TRBD1 (7 bases). The germline V gene has CDR1 SGHNT and CDR2 YYREEE (reference sequence). V lost 0 bases and J lost 2, with 12 bases in between. The CDR3 is made up of 16 amino acids. The CDR3 loop reads CASSLGAGGTYNEQFF. CDR3 nucleotides: TGTGCCAGCAGCTTGGGCGCAGGGGGGACCTACAATGAGCAGTTCTTC.

The chain couples TRBV9 to TRBJ2-5; TRBD1 matches 10 bases. The V gene's germline CDR1 is SGDLS and CDR2 YYNGEE. The CDR3 loop spans 16 amino acids. V shed 2 bases and J 5 bases; nucleotides not matched to a gene: 9. The CDR3 reads CASSVRDRGSRETQYF. CDR3 nucleotides: TGTGCCAGCAGCGTTAGGGACAGGGGATCCAGGGAGACCCAGTACTTC. The full variable domain, with the rest looked up from reference TRBV9 and TRBJ2-5, is DSGVTQTPKHLITATGQRVTLRCSPRSGDLSVYWYQQSLDQGLQFLIQYYNGEERAKGNILERFSAQQFPDLHSELNLSSLELGDSALYFCASSVRDRGSRETQYFGPGTRLLVL.

This clone turned up a few times. The genes are TRBV28 and TRBJ1-1, with 7 bases that match TRBD1. Germline V CDR1 and CDR2: MDHEN, SYDVKM. After removal of 5 bases from V and 1 base from J, the junction contained 7 bases not matched to a gene. The CDR3 consists of 15 residues. The CDR3 protein is CASSPARTGNTEAFF. CDR3 sequence (DNA): TGTGCCAGCAGTCCGGCTAGGACAGGGAACACTGAAGCTTTCTTT.

The rearrangement links TRBV19 to TRBJ1-5, with TRBD1 as a possible D gene (6 bases). CDR3 length equals 14 residues. Germline V gene data show CDR1 as LNHDA and CDR2 as SQIVND (reference sequence). The germline V and J ends were trimmed by 8 bases and 7 bases, with 18 bases remaining between them. CDR3 sequence: CASLVQGDGQPQHF. The CDR3 DNA follows: TGTGCCAGTTTGGTACAGGGTGACGGCCAGCCCCAGCATTTT. Supplemented by reference TRBV19 and TRBJ1-5, the full variable domain reads DGGITQSPKYLFRKEGQNVTLSCEQNLNHDAMYWYRQDPGQGLRLIYYSQIVNDFQKGDIAEGYSVSREKKESFPLTVTSAQKNPTAFYLCASLVQGDGQPQHFGDGTRLSIL.

This clone occurred once. The CDR3 DNA sequence: TGCGCCAGCAGCGAGCGGGAGGTGACCTACAATGAGCAGTTCTTC. Translated: CASSEREVTYNEQFF. The chain links TRBV5-1 to TRBJ2-1, with TRBD2 identical over 9 bases. The CDR3 is 15 residues long. Per germline, CDR1 SGHRS and CDR2 YFSETQ. J gave up 2 bases and V 4 bases, and 4 bases lay outside the gene matches. The full variable domain, in which reference TRBV5-1 and TRBJ2-1 provide the parts outside the CDR3, is KAGVTQTPRYLIKTRGQQVTLSCSPISGHRSVSWYQQTPGQGLQFLFEYFSETQRNKGNFPGRFSGRQFSNSRSEMNVSTLELGDSALYLCASSEREVTYNEQFFGPGTRLTVL.

The chain links TRBV7-8 to TRBJ1-5; TRBD1 might be the D (5 bases). CDR3 length: 15 residues. V gave up 7 bases and J gave up 8 bases, with 21 bases separating them. Germline CDR1 SGHVS, CDR2 FQNEAQ. The CDR3 DNA sequence: TGTGCCAGCAACCAAGGGATCGGGGGTCCGGAGCCCCAGCATTTT. Protein sequence: CASNQGIGGPEPQHF.

CDR3 coding DNA: TGTGCCAGCAGCTTCCTAGGACTACCCTCCTACAATGAGCAGTTCTTC. Amino acids: CASSFLGLPSYNEQFF. This chain links TRBV11-3 with TRBJ2-1; maybe TRBD2 (6 bases). CDR1 is SGHNT, CDR2 YENEEA, per germline. The CDR3 loop spans 16 amino acids. Trimming took 3 bases from V and 0 from J, leaving 12 bases between them.

CDR3 nucleotide sequence: TGTGCCAGTAGTGAGCTCAACACCGGGGAGCTGTTTTTT. This translates into CASSELNTGELFF. V gene TRBV19 combines with J gene TRBJ2-2; D unresolved. The CDR3 totals 13 residues. Germline-derived CDR1 and CDR2 are LNHDA and SQIVND (reference sequence). Between the trimmed V and J ends, which lost 5 bases and 2 bases, there was a span of 6 bases.

In its sample, this clone was seen a few times. This chain links TRBV13 with TRBJ2-3, with D unclear. V lost 1 base and J lost 0, with 11 bases in between. CDR3 length: 16 residues. The germline gives CDR1 PRHDT, CDR2 FYEKMQ (reference sequence). CDR3 sequence: CASSLDRSPSTDTQYF. CDR3 sequence (DNA): TGTGCCAGCAGCTTAGATAGGAGCCCGAGCACAGATACGCAGTATTTT.